The entry below describes one T cell receptor (beta chain). Antigen: not known. The data originate from a study of cytomegalovirus exposure and HLA in healthy donors. Regarding the study as a whole: Productive rates of about 87% or about 30% were seen for most TCR beta V segments in an earlier analysis. Apparent HLA restriction characterized most CMV-associated TCR beta chains in a later analysis. Associated with cytomegalovirus, according to the listing, were around 160 TCR beta chains.

With 4 bases clipped from V and 4 bases from J, the junction kept 6 bases outside the gene matches. The CDR3 length is 13 residues. The germline V gene has CDR1 GTSNPN and CDR2 SVGIG (reference sequence). PCR employed 60 Vbeta and 13 Jbeta primers. How the authors handled the data: Later reanalysis found roughly 80 million unique TCR beta chains, roughly 10 million of them shared. The assay was immunoSEQ multiplex PCR, and TCRdb's table has in-frame clones only and misses some. V, J and clone size derive from that table, while D and trimming were established from the DNA sequence. Of 85,000 to 120,000 clones in the sample, just over 70% were seen once.

Sequenced input: PBMCs. The source of this sequence is a boy between 10 and 17 years old in good health and CMV-seronegative. The chain couples TRBV30 to TRBJ1-1, with 7 bases matching TRBD1. CDR3 nucleotides: TGTGCCTGGACCCAGGCAGGGGGCACTGAAGCTTTCTTT. Protein sequence: CAWTQAGGTEAFF.